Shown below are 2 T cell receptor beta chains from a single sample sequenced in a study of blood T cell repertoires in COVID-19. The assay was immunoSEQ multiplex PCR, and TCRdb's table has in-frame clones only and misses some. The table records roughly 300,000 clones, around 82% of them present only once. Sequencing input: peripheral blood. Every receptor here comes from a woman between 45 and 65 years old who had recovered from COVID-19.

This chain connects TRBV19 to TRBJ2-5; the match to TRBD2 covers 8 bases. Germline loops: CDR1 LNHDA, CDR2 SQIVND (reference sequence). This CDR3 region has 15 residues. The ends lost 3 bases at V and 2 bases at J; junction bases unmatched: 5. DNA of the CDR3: TGTGCCAGTAGTATTAGCGGGGTTCGGCAAGAGACCCAGTACTTC. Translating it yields CASSISGVRQETQYF. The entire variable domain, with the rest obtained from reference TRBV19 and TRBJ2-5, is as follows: DGGITQSPKYLFRKEGQNVTLSCEQNLNHDAMYWYRQDPGQGLRLIYYSQIVNDFQKGDIAEGYSVSREKKESFPLTVTSAQKNPTAFYLCASSISGVRQETQYFGPGTRLLVL.

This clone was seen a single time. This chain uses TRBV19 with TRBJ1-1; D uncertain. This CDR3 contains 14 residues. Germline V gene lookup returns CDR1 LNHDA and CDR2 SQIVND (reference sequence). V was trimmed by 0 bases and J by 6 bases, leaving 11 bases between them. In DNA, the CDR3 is TGTGCCAGTAGTATAGATCGGAGTTTCTCTGAAGCTTTCTTT. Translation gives CASSIDRSFSEAFF.